This T cell receptor (beta chain) was documented in a study of cytomegalovirus exposure and HLA in healthy donors. Study-level results: Listed as cytomegalovirus-associated were approximately 160 TCR beta chains.

Only in-frame clones appear in the TCRdb table, and some are missing; sequencing was by immunoSEQ multiplex PCR. Of tens of thousands of clones in the sample, more than 75% are singletons; the top ten hold approximately 2.2%. V was cut by 5 bases and J by 7 bases, with 17 bases left in between. The germline V gene encodes CDR1 SGHTA and CDR2 FQGTGA. This CDR3 has 15 amino acids. Comment on this clone: Its antigen is currently unknown.

The rearrangement joins TRBV7-3 to TRBJ1-4; D unresolved. The sequence came from a man aged 30-40 years in good health and CMV-seronegative. Sequences were obtained from PBMCs. The DNA for the CDR3 is TGTGCCAGCAGCCTAAGAGGGTCATGGGGTGAAAAACTGTTTTTT. It yields the protein CASSLRGSWGEKLFF. The entire variable domain, with the rest obtained from reference TRBV7-3 and TRBJ1-4, is as follows: GAGVSQTPSNKVTEKGKYVELRCDPISGHTALYWYRQSLGQGPEFLIYFQGTGAADDSGLPNDRFFAVRPEGSVSTLKIQRTERGDSAVYLCASSLRGSWGEKLFFGSGTQLSVL.